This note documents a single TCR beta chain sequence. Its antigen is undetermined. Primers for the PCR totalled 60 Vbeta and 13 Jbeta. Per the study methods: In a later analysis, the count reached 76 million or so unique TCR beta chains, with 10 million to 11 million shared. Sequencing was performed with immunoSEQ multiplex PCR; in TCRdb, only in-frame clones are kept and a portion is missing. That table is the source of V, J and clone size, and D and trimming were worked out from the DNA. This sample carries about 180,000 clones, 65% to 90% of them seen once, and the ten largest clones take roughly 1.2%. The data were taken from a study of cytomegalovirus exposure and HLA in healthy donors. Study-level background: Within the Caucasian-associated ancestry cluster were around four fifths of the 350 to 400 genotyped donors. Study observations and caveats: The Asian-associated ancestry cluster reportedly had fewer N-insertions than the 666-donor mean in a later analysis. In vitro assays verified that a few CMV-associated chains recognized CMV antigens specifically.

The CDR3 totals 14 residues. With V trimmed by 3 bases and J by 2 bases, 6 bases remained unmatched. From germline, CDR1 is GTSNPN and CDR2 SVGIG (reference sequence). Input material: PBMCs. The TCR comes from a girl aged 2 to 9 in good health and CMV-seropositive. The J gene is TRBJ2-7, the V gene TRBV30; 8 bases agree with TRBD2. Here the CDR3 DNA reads TGTGCCTGGAGCCACCCGGGAGGGACCTACGAGCAGTACTTC. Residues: CAWSHPGGTYEQYF.